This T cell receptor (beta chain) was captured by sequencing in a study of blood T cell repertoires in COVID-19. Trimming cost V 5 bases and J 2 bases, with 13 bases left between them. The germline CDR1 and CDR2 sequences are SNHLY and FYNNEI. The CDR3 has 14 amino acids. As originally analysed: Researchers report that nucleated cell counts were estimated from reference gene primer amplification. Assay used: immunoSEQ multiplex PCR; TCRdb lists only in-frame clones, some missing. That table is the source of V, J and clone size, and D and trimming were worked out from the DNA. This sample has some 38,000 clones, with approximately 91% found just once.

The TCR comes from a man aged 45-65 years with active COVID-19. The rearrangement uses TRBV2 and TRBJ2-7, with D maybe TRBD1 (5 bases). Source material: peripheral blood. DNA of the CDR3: TGTGCCAGCAGTCTCCGACAGTCTACCTACGAGCAGTACTTC. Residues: CASSLRQSTYEQYF.